A single sample is the source of the 30 T cell receptor beta chains below, sequenced in a study of OX40 agonist ivuxolimab in advanced cancers. The protocol was immunoSEQ multiplex PCR, while the TCRdb copy is restricted to in-frame clones and leaves out a portion. The table includes some 75,000 clones, over 75% detected once. The source was CD4+ or CD8+ T cells sorted from blood, collected in a trial of the OX40 agonist ivuxolimab. Receptors originate from an adult with an advanced solid tumor such as melanoma, head and neck, liver or kidney cancer.

The CDR3 sequence is CASSRETVTGNTIYF. The CDR3 DNA reads as TGCGCCAGCAGCCGTGAGACAGTTACTGGAAACACCATATATTTT. The rearrangement links TRBV4-1 to TRBJ1-3, with D maybe TRBD1 (5 bases). Germline V gene lookup returns CDR1 MGHRA and CDR2 YSYEKL. The CDR3 covers 15 residues. V dropped 4 bases and J dropped 2 bases, with 12 bases sitting between them.

There are a few counts of this clone. V usage is TRBV20-1 and J usage is TRBJ2-7; D ambiguous. Trimming left V 5 bases short and J 2 bases short, with 7 bases between. Germline loops: CDR1 DFQATT, CDR2 SNEGSKA (reference sequence). This CDR3 spans 11 amino acids. The CDR3 protein is CSARSAYEQYF. CDR3 bases: TGCAGTGCTCGAAGCGCCTACGAGCAGTACTTC.

The chain carries TRBV11-2 and TRBJ2-5, with D maybe TRBD2 (6 bases). Germline CDR1 is SGHAT and CDR2 is FQNNGV. The CDR3 totals 14 residues. V lost 4 bases, J lost 7 bases, and 16 bases lay in between. The CDR3 DNA follows: TGTGCCAGCAGCTCCGGGACTCTCTGGGGGACCCAGTACTTC. It specifies CASSSGTLWGTQYF.

The chain joins TRBV19 to TRBJ2-1; D is undetermined. The CDR3 spans 15 residues. Per the germline V gene, CDR1 is LNHDA and CDR2 is SQIVND (reference sequence). V lost 1 base, J lost 6 bases, and 13 bases lay in between. CDR3 sequence reads: CASSIGHVAANEQFF. CDR3 DNA sequence: TGTGCCAGTAGTATAGGGCATGTAGCCGCCAATGAGCAGTTCTTC.

The rearrangement links TRBV6-1 to TRBJ2-3, with 9 bases matching TRBD1. The V and J ends lost 6 bases and 5 bases, in that order; junction bases with no gene match: 6. The germline gives CDR1 MNHNS, CDR2 SASEGT. The CDR3 is 14 residues long. The CDR3 is CASRETGGVDTQYF. DNA of the CDR3: TGTGCCAGCAGGGAGACAGGGGGAGTAGATACGCAGTATTTT.

The genes are TRBV4-3 and TRBJ1-1; 7 nucleotides match TRBD1. V gave up 4 bases and J gave up 4 bases; unmatched junction bases: 0. The CDR3 is 12 amino acids. Germline lookup yields CDR1 LGHNA and CDR2 YSLEER. As DNA, the CDR3 is TGCGCCAGCAGCCGACAGGGCACTGAAGCTTTCTTT. This translates into CASSRQGTEAFF.

The chain uses TRBV25-1 and TRBJ2-7; TRBD2 matches 11 bases. CDR1 is MGHDK and CDR2 is SYGVNS in the germline V gene. CDR3 size: 15 residues. V shed 4 bases and J 7 bases; nucleotides not matched to a gene: 9. This chain's CDR3 is CASSAYASGRSEQYF. DNA for the CDR3: TGTGCCAGCAGTGCTTATGCTAGCGGGAGGAGTGAGCAGTACTTC.

J is TRBJ2-1 and V is TRBV7-2; tentatively, D is TRBD2 (6 bases). This CDR3 spans 14 amino acids. Germline values: CDR1 SGHTA, CDR2 FQGNSA. Trimming left V 8 bases short and J 8 bases short, with 19 bases between. The CDR3 sequence is CASSAGTPPDEQFF. The CDR3 DNA sequence: TGTGCCAGCTCCGCTGGGACTCCTCCTGATGAGCAGTTCTTC.

CDR3 in DNA: TGTGCCAGTAGGGACTTTGAAAAACTGTTTTTT. Translating it yields CASRDFEKLFF. The rearrangement links TRBV19 to TRBJ1-4; D gene uncertain. Trimming took off 6 bases at V and 7 bases at J, with 6 bases between the two ends. CDR3 length: 11 amino acids. Per germline, CDR1 LNHDA and CDR2 SQIVND (reference sequence). Full variable domain (remainder filled in from reference TRBV19 and TRBJ1-4): DGGITQSPKYLFRKEGQNVTLSCEQNLNHDAMYWYRQDPGQGLRLIYYSQIVNDFQKGDIAEGYSVSREKKESFPLTVTSAQKNPTAFYLCASRDFEKLFFGSGTQLSVL.

V and J are TRBV10-2 and TRBJ2-3, with 9 bases identical to TRBD1. This CDR3 is built from 15 residues. Trimming removed 3 bases from V and 5 bases from J; junction bases left unmatched: 6. Germline lookup yields CDR1 WSHSY and CDR2 SAAADI. CDR3 sequence reads: CASSDGDRAGDTQYF. The CDR3 DNA is TGCGCCAGCAGTGATGGGGACAGGGCGGGAGATACGCAGTATTTT.

The rearrangement uses TRBV5-6 and TRBJ2-2, with TRBD1 matching 7 bases. The CDR3 has 17 amino acids. V dropped 2 bases and J dropped 0; count of bases not matched to a gene: 7. Germline-derived CDR1 and CDR2 are SGHDT and YYEEEE. The CDR3 sequence: CASSLWTGRTNTGELFF. DNA for the CDR3: TGTGCCAGCAGCTTATGGACAGGCCGTACGAACACCGGGGAGCTGTTTTTT.

The J gene is TRBJ1-1, the V gene TRBV11-2, with D perhaps TRBD1 (5 bases). CDR1 and CDR2 from the germline V gene are SGHAT and FQNNGV. The germline V and J ends were trimmed by 6 bases and 5 bases, with 13 bases remaining between them. The CDR3 totals 13 residues. The CDR3 DNA is TGTGCCAGCAGGTTATCAGAGGGGACTGAAGCTTTCTTT. Translated, it gives CASRLSEGTEAFF.

The V and J genes are TRBV5-8 and TRBJ1-4; D gene unclear. With 3 bases removed from V and 0 bases from J, the gap between germline ends came to 12 bases. Germline-derived CDR1 and CDR2 are SGHTS and YDEGEE. This CDR3 spans 16 amino acids. The CDR3 region is CASSWRHLATNEKLFF. The CDR3 DNA follows: TGTGCCAGCAGCTGGAGACACCTTGCAACTAATGAAAAACTGTTTTTT.

The chain employs TRBV5-4 and TRBJ2-7; no clear D gene. Germline assignment: CDR1 SGHNT and CDR2 YYREEE (reference sequence). The CDR3 loop spans 15 amino acids. V was trimmed by 0 bases and J by 3 bases, leaving 13 bases between them. The CDR3 sequence is CASSLGGTPLYEQYF. The CDR3 region has the DNA TGTGCCAGCAGCTTGGGGGGAACCCCACTCTACGAGCAGTACTTC.

This rearrangement joins TRBV6-6 to TRBJ2-5; 11 bases are a match to TRBD1. CDR3 length: 12 residues. Trimming at V came to 10 bases and at J to 5 bases, leaving 3 bases not matched to a gene. Germline assignment: CDR1 MNHNY and CDR2 SVGAGI (reference sequence). CDR3 amino acids: CAIGQGAETQYF. The CDR3 DNA is TGTGCCATAGGACAGGGGGCCGAGACCCAGTACTTC.

The chain employs TRBV9 and TRBJ1-2, with TRBD1 identical over 11 bases. This CDR3 has 17 amino acids. J gave up 3 bases and V 2 bases, and 9 bases lay outside the gene matches. CDR1 and CDR2 from the germline V gene are SGDLS and YYNGEE. CDR3 loop: CASSVGQGAIRDYGYTF. The CDR3 bases are TGTGCCAGCAGCGTCGGACAGGGGGCGATACGAGACTATGGCTACACCTTC.

This chain's CDR3 is CASSQGDASGNTIYF. DNA for the CDR3: TGTGCCAGCAGCCAAGGGGATGCCTCTGGAAACACCATATATTTT. J is TRBJ1-3 and V is TRBV5-6; a possible D gene is TRBD1 (5 bases). The length of the CDR3 is 15 residues. Germline V gene data show CDR1 as SGHDT and CDR2 as YYEEEE. V lost 4 bases to trimming and J lost 0 bases, with 11 bases between them.

The chain's CDR3 is CAISLWGGAGNTEAFF. In nucleotides, the CDR3 is TGTGCCATCAGTCTGTGGGGGGGCGCGGGGAACACTGAAGCTTTCTTT. The chain carries TRBV10-3 and TRBJ1-1; D is possibly TRBD1 (6 bases). Trimming shortened V by 5 bases and J by 1 base, and 17 bases separated the two germline ends. Per the germline V gene, CDR1 is ENHRY and CDR2 is SYGVKD. There are 16 residues in the CDR3.

This clone was seen a few times. This chain uses TRBV27 with TRBJ2-2; 9 bases fit TRBD1. The germline CDR1 and CDR2 sequences are MNHEY and SMNVEV (reference sequence). Unmatched junction bases numbered 1, after V lost 2 bases and J lost 3 bases. The CDR3 extends over 15 amino acids. The CDR3 here is CASSLDRGDTGELFF. The DNA for the CDR3 is TGTGCCAGCAGTTTAGACAGGGGGGACACCGGGGAGCTGTTTTTT.

V and J are TRBV7-2 and TRBJ2-1; the match to TRBD2 covers 11 bases. The V gene's germline CDR1 is SGHTA and CDR2 FQGNSA. V trimming: 4 bases; J trimming: 4 bases; junction bases outside the gene matches: 6. The CDR3 length is 16 residues. CDR3 sequence (DNA): TGTGCCAGCAGCTCCGGACTAGCGGGCGTATACAATGAGCAGTTCTTC. Its translation: CASSSGLAGVYNEQFF. Combining the CDR3 with reference TRBV7-2 and TRBJ2-1 gives the whole variable domain GAGVSQSPSNKVTEKGKDVELRCDPISGHTALYWYRQSLGQGLEFLIYFQGNSAPDKSGLPSDRFSAERTGGSVSTLTIQRTQQEDSAVYLCASSSGLAGVYNEQFFGPGTRLTVL.

This clone came up once. J is TRBJ1-2 and V is TRBV15; D is uncertain. Germline V CDR1 and CDR2: LNHNV, YYDKDF (reference sequence). V lost 2 bases and J lost 8, with 12 bases in between. This CDR3 comprises 13 residues. For the CDR3, the DNA is TGTGCCACCAGCAGACGCTATGGTGACGGCTACACCTTC. Protein product: CATSRRYGDGYTF. Full variable domain (missing parts from reference TRBV15 and TRBJ1-2): DAMVIQNPRYQVTQFGKPVTLSCSQTLNHNVMYWYQQKSSQAPKLLFHYYDKDFNNEADTPDNFQSRRPNTSFCFLDIRSPGLGDTAMYLCATSRRYGDGYTFGSGTRLTVV.

The V call is TRBV9, the J call TRBJ1-2, with 7 positions matching TRBD1. Trimming at V came to 4 bases and at J to 8 bases, leaving 11 bases not matched to a gene. CDR1 is SGDLS, CDR2 YYNGEE, per germline. The CDR3 totals 14 residues. Written as DNA, the CDR3 is TGTGCCAGCAGCACCCTCCTCCAGGGGGACGGCTACACCTTC. As protein: CASSTLLQGDGYTF.

The V gene is TRBV14, the J gene TRBJ2-7, with 9 bases matching TRBD2. Germline CDR1 reads SGHDN; CDR2 reads FVKESK. The CDR3 runs to 15 residues. J was trimmed by 2 bases and V by 7 bases; bases with no gene match: 9. The DNA of the CDR3 is TGTGCCAGCAAGCCACTTAGCGGGGGCCCCTACGAGCAGTACTTC. Its protein product is CASKPLSGGPYEQYF.

The chain combines TRBV5-4 with TRBJ1-2; 7 bases line up with TRBD1. V shed 3 bases and J 8 bases; nucleotides not matched to a gene: 7. The V gene's germline CDR1 is SGHNT and CDR2 YYREEE (reference sequence). This CDR3 is 13 amino acids long. CDR3 bases: TGTGCCAGCAGCTCCGGGACAGAGAAAGGCTACACCTTC. Protein product: CASSSGTEKGYTF.

This chain connects TRBV29-1 to TRBJ1-2; TRBD1 matches at 10 bases. The CDR3 has 13 residues. J lost 6 bases, V lost 0 bases, and 1 base had no gene match. From germline, CDR1 is SQVTM and CDR2 ANQGSEA. The CDR3 DNA follows: TGCAGCGTTGAAGACGACAGGGGGCATGGCTACACCTTC. Translation gives CSVEDDRGHGYTF.

This clone was seen only once. The V call is TRBV2, the J call TRBJ1-2, with unresolved D. This CDR3 spans 13 amino acids. V dropped 7 bases and J dropped 2 bases, with 11 bases sitting between them. Germline assignment: CDR1 SNHLY and CDR2 FYNNEI. CDR3 nucleotide sequence: TGTGCCAGCAAGGAGGGCCCCAACTATGGCTACACCTTC. Amino acid sequence: CASKEGPNYGYTF. Variable domain in full (rest from reference TRBV2 and TRBJ1-2): EPEVTQTPSHQVTQMGQEVILRCVPISNHLYFYWYRQILGQKVEFLVSFYNNEISEKSEIFDDQFSVERPDGSNFTLKIRSTKLEDSAMYFCASKEGPNYGYTFGSGTRLTVV.

V and J are TRBV29-1 and TRBJ2-3; 14 bases fit TRBD2. The CDR3 length is 15 residues. After removal of 7 bases from V and 1 base from J, the junction contained 4 bases not matched to a gene. Looked up from germline, CDR1 is SQVTM and CDR2 is ANQGSEA. The CDR3 DNA follows: TGCAGCGGAAGACTAGCGGGAGGGGGCACAGATACGCAGTATTTT. It translates to CSGRLAGGGTDTQYF.

This sequence joins TRBV30 and TRBJ2-5, with D maybe TRBD1 (5 bases). The CDR3 covers 15 residues. Per the germline V gene, CDR1 is GTSNPN and CDR2 is SVGIG (reference sequence). With 0 bases removed from V and 4 bases from J, the gap between germline ends came to 15 bases. CDR3 loop: CAWSVNRRKGETQYF. The CDR3 nucleotides read TGTGCCTGGAGTGTAAACAGGCGCAAAGGAGAGACCCAGTACTTC.

The J gene is TRBJ2-5, the V gene TRBV29-1; no firm D call. The V gene's germline CDR1 is SQVTM and CDR2 ANQGSEA. This CDR3 is built from 10 residues. Trimming took off 7 bases at V and 2 bases at J, with 5 bases between the two ends. CDR3 region: CSAGQETQYF. The DNA of the CDR3 is TGCAGCGCCGGACAAGAGACCCAGTACTTC.

This chain connects TRBV5-1 to TRBJ2-1; D unresolved. V was shortened by 4 bases and J by 0 bases, with 14 bases between the two germline ends. CDR1 SGHRS and CDR2 YFSETQ come from the germline V gene. The CDR3 consists of 16 residues. This CDR3 reads CASSRRTDSSYNEQFF. DNA of the CDR3: TGCGCCAGCAGCCGGCGGACGGATAGCTCCTACAATGAGCAGTTCTTC.